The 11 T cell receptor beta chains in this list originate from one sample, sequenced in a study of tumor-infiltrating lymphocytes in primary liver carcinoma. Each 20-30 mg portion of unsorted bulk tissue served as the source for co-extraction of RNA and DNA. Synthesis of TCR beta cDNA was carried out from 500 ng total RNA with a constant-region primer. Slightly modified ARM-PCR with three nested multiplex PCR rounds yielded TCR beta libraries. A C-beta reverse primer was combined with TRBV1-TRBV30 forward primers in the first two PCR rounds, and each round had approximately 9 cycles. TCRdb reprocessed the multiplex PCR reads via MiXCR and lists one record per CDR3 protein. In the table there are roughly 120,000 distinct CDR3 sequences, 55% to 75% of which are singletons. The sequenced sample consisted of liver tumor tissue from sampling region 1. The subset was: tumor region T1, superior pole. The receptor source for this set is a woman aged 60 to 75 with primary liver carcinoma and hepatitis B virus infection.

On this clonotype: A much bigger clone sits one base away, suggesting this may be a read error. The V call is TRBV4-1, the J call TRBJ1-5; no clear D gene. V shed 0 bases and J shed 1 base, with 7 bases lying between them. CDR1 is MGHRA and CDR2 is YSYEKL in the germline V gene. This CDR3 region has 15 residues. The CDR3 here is CASSQEAHSNQPQHF. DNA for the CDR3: TGCGCCAGCAGCCAAGAGGCGCACAGCAATCAGCCCCAGCATTTT.

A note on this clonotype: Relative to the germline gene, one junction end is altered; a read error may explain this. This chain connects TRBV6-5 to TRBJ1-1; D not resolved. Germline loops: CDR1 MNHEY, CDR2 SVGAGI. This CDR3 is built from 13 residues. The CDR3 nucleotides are TGTACCAGCTCAGGACTGGGAAACACTGAAGCTTTCTTC. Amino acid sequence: CTSSGLGNTEAFF.

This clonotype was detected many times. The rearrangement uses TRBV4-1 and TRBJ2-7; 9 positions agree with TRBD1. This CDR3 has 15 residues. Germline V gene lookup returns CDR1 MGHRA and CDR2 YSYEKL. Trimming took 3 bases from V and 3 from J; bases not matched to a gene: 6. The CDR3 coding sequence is TGCGCCAGCAGCCACCCCGGGACAGGGTTCTACGAGCAGTACTTC. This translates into CASSHPGTGFYEQYF.

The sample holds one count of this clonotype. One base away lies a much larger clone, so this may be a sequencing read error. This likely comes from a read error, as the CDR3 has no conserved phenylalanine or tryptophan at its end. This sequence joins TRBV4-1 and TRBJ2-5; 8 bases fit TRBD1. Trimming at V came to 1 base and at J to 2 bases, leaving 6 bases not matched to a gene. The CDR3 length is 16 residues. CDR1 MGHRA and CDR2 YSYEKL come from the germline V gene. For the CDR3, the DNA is TGCGCCAGCAGCCAAGTGGTGACAGGGGTTCAAGAGACCCAGTACCTC. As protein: CASSQVVTGVQETQYL.

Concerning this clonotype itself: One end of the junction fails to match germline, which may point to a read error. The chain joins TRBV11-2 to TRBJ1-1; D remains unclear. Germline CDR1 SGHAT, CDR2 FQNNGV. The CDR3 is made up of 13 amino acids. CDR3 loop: CASSPRMSTEALF. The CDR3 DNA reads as TGTGCCAGCAGCCCTAGAATGAGCACTGAAGCTTTATTT.

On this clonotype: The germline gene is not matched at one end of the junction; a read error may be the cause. CDR3 sequence (DNA): TGTACCAGCAGTTCGGCGGGAAGCAATCAGCCCCAGCATTTT. Translation gives CTSSSAGSNQPQHF. The genes are TRBV6-6 and TRBJ1-5; D not resolved. The CDR3 sequence is 14 residues long. Per germline, CDR1 MNHNY and CDR2 SVGAGI (reference sequence).

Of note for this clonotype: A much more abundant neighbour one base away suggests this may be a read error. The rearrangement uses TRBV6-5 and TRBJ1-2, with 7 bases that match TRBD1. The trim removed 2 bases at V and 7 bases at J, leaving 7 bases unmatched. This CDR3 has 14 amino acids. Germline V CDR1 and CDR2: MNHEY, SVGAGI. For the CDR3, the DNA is TGTGCCAGCAGTTACCGCGACAGGGCGTTTGGCTACACCTTC. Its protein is CASSYRDRAFGYTF.

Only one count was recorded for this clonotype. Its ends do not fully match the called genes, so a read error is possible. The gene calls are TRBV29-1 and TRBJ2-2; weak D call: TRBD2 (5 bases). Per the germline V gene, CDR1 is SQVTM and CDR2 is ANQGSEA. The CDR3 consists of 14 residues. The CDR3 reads CSVEDRTYTVELIF. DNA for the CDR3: TGCAGCGTTGAAGACAGGACTTACACCGTGGAGCTGATTTTT.

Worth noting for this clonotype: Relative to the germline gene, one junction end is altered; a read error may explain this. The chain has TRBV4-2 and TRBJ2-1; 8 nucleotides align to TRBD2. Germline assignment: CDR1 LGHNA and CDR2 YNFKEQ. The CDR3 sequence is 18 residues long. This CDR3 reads CASSQGSILAGDRNEQTF. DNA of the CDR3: TGTGCCAGCAGCCAAGGCTCGATTCTAGCGGGCGATCGGAATGAGCAGACCTTC.

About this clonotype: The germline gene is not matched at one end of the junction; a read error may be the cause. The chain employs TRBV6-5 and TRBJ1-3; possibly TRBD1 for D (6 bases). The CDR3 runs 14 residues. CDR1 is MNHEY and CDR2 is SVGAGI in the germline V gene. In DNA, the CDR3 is TGTGCCAGCAGATCCCAAGGGGGAAGAAACGCCATATATTTT. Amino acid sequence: CASRSQGGRNAIYF.

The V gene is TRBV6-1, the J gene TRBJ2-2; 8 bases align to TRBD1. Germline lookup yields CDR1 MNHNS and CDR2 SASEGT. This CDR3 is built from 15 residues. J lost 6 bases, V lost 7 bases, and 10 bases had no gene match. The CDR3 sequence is CASNNTPGQAGELFF. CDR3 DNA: TGTGCCAGCAATAACACTCCGGGACAGGCCGGGGAGCTGTTTTTT.